The present T cell receptor beta chain was sequenced within a study of blood T cell repertoires in COVID-19. There are 13 residues in the CDR3. In germline, CDR1 is MNHEY, CDR2 SMNVEV (reference sequence). V shed 6 bases and J shed 7 bases, with 15 bases lying between them. The method was immunoSEQ multiplex PCR; TCRdb's version includes in-frame clones alone and lacks a portion of them. The data show over 90,000 clones, nearly 90% seen once. This TCR was recovered from a man in his fifties in a cohort sampled during active COVID-19. The chain joins TRBV27 to TRBJ1-1; no definite D call. Sequenced material: peripheral blood. The CDR3 loop reads CASSSDSRGEAFF. The DNA of the CDR3 is TGTGCCAGCAGCTCCGACTCGAGAGGTGAAGCTTTCTTT.